These T cell receptor beta chains were read from a single sample in a study of cytomegalovirus exposure and HLA in healthy donors. TCRdb's table, derived via immunoSEQ multiplex PCR, lists solely in-frame clones and lacks some. The table includes 150,000 to 200,000 clones, over 65% detected once. Material for sequencing was PBMCs. Every receptor here comes from a man aged 35 to 55 in good health and CMV-seropositive. CDR3s include the opening cysteine and the closing phenylalanine or tryptophan. The order of the fields is D gene, clone size, V gene, J gene, CDR3 protein, CDR3 DNA. D genes are given only for firm matches. Size tells how often a clone was seen (once, few, many) or the class of an expanded clone, and some rows leave it out.

-,once,TRBV6-6,TRBJ1-4,CASSYLGVGSNEKLFF,TGTGCCAGCAGTTACTTAGGGGTTGGCAGCAATGAAAAACTGTTTTTT
TRBD2,-,TRBV4-2,TRBJ2-5,CASSPGGVLKQETQYF,TGTGCCAGCAGCCCCGGGGGGGTTCTAAAACAAGAGACCCAGTACTTC
TRBD1,-,TRBV6-5,TRBJ2-7,CASRAGTGAAEQYF,TGTGCCAGCAGAGCCGGGACAGGGGCGGCCGAGCAGTACTTC
TRBD1,-,TRBV7-2,TRBJ2-7,CASSSGTGAFEQYF,TGTGCCAGCAGCTCCGGGACAGGGGCCTTCGAGCAGTACTTC
TRBD2,-,TRBV6-6,TRBJ2-1,CASSYSSGGASEQFF,TGTGCCAGCAGTTATTCTAGCGGGGGGGCTTCGGAGCAGTTCTTC
TRBD1,few,TRBV6-5,TRBJ1-1,CASSYRGRNTEAFF,TGTGCCAGCAGTTACAGGGGGCGGAACACTGAAGCTTTCTTT
-,-,TRBV30,TRBJ1-4,CAWRGKAGTNEKLFF,TGTGCCTGGAGGGGGAAGGCAGGGACTAATGAAAAACTGTTTTTT
TRBD1,-,TRBV6-5,TRBJ1-2,CASRHDRVGYGYTF,TGTGCCAGCAGACATGACAGGGTCGGCTATGGCTACACCTTC
TRBD2,-,TRBV5-1,TRBJ2-1,CASSLEAGGGNEQFF,TGCGCCAGCAGCTTGGAAGCGGGGGGGGGAAATGAGCAGTTCTTC
-,few,TRBV11-2,TRBJ1-4,CASSYSLNEKLFF,TGTGCCAGCAGCTATAGCCTTAATGAAAAACTGTTTTTT
-,-,TRBV7-9,TRBJ1-1,CASSFGENTEAFF,TGTGCCAGCAGCTTTGGAGAGAACACTGAAGCTTTCTTT
-,-,TRBV10-2,TRBJ1-3,CASSEFRTGNTIYF,TGCGCCAGCAGTGAGTTCCGTACTGGAAACACCATATATTTT
-,-,TRBV19,TRBJ2-2,CASSPWRQQNTGELFF,TGTGCCAGTAGCCCGTGGAGGCAGCAGAACACCGGGGAGCTGTTTTTT
TRBD2,few,TRBV9,TRBJ2-3,CASSEFSGGAPDTQYF,TGTGCCAGCAGCGAATTTAGCGGGGGGGCCCCAGATACGCAGTATTTT
-,few,TRBV6-5,TRBJ1-3,CASSLGGGGNTIYF,TGTGCCAGCAGCCTGGGGGGAGGTGGAAACACCATATATTTT
-,-,TRBV28,TRBJ1-2,CASSLGYVGGYTF,TGTGCCAGCAGTTTAGGTTATGTCGGTGGCTACACCTTC
-,-,TRBV5-6,TRBJ2-1,CASSQTSNEQFF,TGTGCCAGCAGCCAGACTAGCAATGAGCAGTTCTTC